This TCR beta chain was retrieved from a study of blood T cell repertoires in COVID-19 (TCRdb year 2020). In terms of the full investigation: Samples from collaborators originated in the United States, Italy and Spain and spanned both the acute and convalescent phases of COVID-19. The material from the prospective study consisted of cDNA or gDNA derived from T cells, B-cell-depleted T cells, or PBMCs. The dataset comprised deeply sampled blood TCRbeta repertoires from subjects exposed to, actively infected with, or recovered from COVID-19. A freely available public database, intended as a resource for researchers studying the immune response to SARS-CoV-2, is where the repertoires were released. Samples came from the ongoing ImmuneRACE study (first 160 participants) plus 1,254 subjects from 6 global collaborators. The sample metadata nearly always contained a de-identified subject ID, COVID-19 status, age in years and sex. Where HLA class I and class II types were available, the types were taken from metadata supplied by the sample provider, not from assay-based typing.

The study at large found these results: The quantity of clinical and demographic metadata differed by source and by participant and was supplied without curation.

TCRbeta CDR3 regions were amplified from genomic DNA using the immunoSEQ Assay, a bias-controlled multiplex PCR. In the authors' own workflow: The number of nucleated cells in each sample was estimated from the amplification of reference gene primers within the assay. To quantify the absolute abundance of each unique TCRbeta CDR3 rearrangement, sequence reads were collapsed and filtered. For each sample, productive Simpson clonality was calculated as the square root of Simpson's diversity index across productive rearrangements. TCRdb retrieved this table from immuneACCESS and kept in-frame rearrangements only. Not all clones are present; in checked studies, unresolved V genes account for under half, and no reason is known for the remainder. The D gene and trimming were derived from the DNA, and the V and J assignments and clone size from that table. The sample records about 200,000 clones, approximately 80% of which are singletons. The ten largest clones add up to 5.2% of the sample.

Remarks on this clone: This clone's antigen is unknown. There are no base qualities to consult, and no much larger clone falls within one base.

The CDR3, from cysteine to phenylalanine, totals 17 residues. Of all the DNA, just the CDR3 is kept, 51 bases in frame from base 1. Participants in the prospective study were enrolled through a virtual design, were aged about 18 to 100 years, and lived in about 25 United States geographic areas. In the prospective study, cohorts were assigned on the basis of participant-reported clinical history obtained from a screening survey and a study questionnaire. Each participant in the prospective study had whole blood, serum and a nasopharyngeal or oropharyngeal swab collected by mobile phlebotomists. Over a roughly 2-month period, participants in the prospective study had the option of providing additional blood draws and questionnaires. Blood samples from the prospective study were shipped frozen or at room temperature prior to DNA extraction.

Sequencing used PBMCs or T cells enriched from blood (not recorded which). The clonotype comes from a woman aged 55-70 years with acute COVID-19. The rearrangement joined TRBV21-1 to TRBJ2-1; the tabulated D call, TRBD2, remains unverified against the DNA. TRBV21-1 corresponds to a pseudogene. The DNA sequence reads TGTGCCAGCAGCAAAGCCCGCGGGGGGGCCCCCTACAATGAGCAGTTCTTC. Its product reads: CASSKARGGAPYNEQFF.